Only a few counts were recorded for the clone carrying this T cell receptor (beta chain). The antigen is unknown. Germline assignment: CDR1 SGHAT and CDR2 FQNNGV. Deletions cut 2 bases from V and 1 base from J, with 9 bases between. The CDR3 runs 14 residues. The record originates from a study of cytomegalovirus exposure and HLA in healthy donors. General study points: Reports state that TCR beta sequences accurately predicted most subjects' HLA-A and HLA-B alleles.

The PCR used 60 Vbeta and 13 Jbeta primers. Some clones are missing from TCRdb's copy, which holds only in-frame ones; the method was immunoSEQ multiplex PCR. The table shows over 150,000 clones, with 70% to 80% occurring only once. The chain employs TRBV11-2 and TRBJ2-7; no firm D call. The clonotype originates from a man aged 30 to 39 in good health and CMV-seropositive. Sequenced input: PBMCs. CDR3 sequence reads: CASSLYPDSYEQYF. As DNA, the CDR3 is TGTGCCAGCAGCTTATACCCAGATTCCTACGAGCAGTACTTC.